This entry lists 9 T cell receptor beta chains sequenced from one sample in a study of a mutant IDH1 vaccine in newly diagnosed glioma. Antigens for these TCRs are unknown. Time point: week 5, during vaccination. It was 300 ug of mutant IDH1 20-mer peptide that made up each vaccine dose, given with topical imiquimod. The repertoire was sequenced with immunoSEQ multiplex PCR; TCRdb's copy has only in-frame clones and lacks some. The sample records 40,000 to 65,000 clones, around four fifths being singletons. The material was PBMCs, obtained from a glioma patient whose treatment included an IDH1 peptide vaccine. The source is a woman in her 40s with glioma.

This clone was found once. The genes are TRBV29-1 and TRBJ2-7; TRBD1 aligns across 9 bases. Germline V gene lookup returns CDR1 SQVTM and CDR2 ANQGSEA. CDR3 length equals 13 residues. V trimming: 7 bases; J trimming: 6 bases; junction bases outside the gene matches: 10. Here the CDR3 reads CSGSGDRVSEQYF. In DNA form, the CDR3 reads TGCAGCGGATCCGGGGACAGGGTCTCCGAGCAGTACTTC.

This clone was seen once. The chain is built from TRBV6-5 and TRBJ1-1; 7 positions match TRBD1. Germline V gene data show CDR1 as MNHEY and CDR2 as SVGAGI. V gave up 5 bases and J gave up 8 bases; unmatched junction bases: 5. The CDR3 length is 12 residues. The CDR3 is CASSTQQGEAFF. Here the CDR3 DNA reads TGTGCCAGCAGTACCCAACAGGGGGAAGCTTTCTTT.

This chain connects TRBV30 to TRBJ2-3; TRBD1 might be the D (5 bases). The germline V gene encodes CDR1 GTSNPN and CDR2 SVGIG (reference sequence). Trimming left V 0 bases short and J 1 base short, with 11 bases between. This CDR3 comprises 15 residues. The CDR3 nucleotides read TGTGCCTGGAGTGTATTTGGGGCCGGCACAGATACGCAGTATTTT. It specifies CAWSVFGAGTDTQYF.

This clone has only one observation. The CDR3 coding sequence is TGTGCCAGCAGCTTAGGCACAGGGCTAACTGAAGCTTTCTTT. Residues: CASSLGTGLTEAFF. The gene calls are TRBV7-6 and TRBJ1-1; D might be TRBD1 (6 bases). Trimming removed 1 base at V and 5 bases at J, with 11 bases between. Germline loops: CDR1 SGHVS, CDR2 FNYEAQ. CDR3 length: 14 amino acids.

The chain uses TRBV7-9 and TRBJ1-1, with 9 bases aligning to TRBD1. V lost 11 bases to trimming and J lost 2 bases; unmatched junction nucleotides: 9. Germline V CDR1 and CDR2: SEHNR, FQNEAQ (reference sequence). CDR3 length: 14 amino acids. CDR3 in DNA: TGTGCCGGGGGGGGTACAGGGGGCAACACTGAAGCTTTCTTT. This gives the protein CAGGGTGGNTEAFF. The full variable domain, completed using reference TRBV7-9 and TRBJ1-1, is DTGVSQNPRHKITKRGQNVTFRCDPISEHNRLYWYRQTLGQGPEFLTYFQNEAQLEKSRLLSDRFSAERPKGSFSTLEIQRTEQGDSAMYLCAGGGTGGNTEAFFGQGTRLTVV.

The chain employs TRBV13 and TRBJ1-4; 9 positions match TRBD1. The CDR3 is made up of 18 amino acids. Trimming removed 0 bases from V and 9 bases from J; junction bases left unmatched: 14. CDR1 is PRHDT, CDR2 FYEKMQ, per germline (reference sequence). This chain's CDR3 is CASSLGGTGPGPEKKLFF. For the CDR3, the DNA is TGTGCCAGCAGCTTAGGCGGGACAGGGCCTGGACCGGAGAAAAAACTGTTTTTT.

This clone was seen a few times. The V call is TRBV30, the J call TRBJ1-1; D remains ambiguous. Germline V gene lookup returns CDR1 GTSNPN and CDR2 SVGIG (reference sequence). Trimming left V 6 bases short and J 3 bases short, with 17 bases between. The CDR3 has 14 amino acids. This chain's CDR3 is CACFTLPPDTEAFF. CDR3 coding DNA: TGTGCCTGTTTCACTCTCCCCCCGGACACTGAAGCTTTCTTT.

V gene TRBV5-4 combines with J gene TRBJ1-4; possible D gene TRBD1, 5 bases. Per the germline V gene, CDR1 is SGHNT and CDR2 is YYREEE (reference sequence). V lost 4 bases to trimming and J lost 0 bases, with 13 bases between them. The CDR3 has 16 residues. CDR3 nucleotide sequence: TGTGCCAGCAGCCCGAGGGACGCCGCAACTAATGAAAAACTGTTTTTT. Translation gives CASSPRDAATNEKLFF.

In its sample, this clone was seen a few times. The chain couples TRBV27 to TRBJ2-1; perhaps D is TRBD1 or TRBD2 (5 bases each). The CDR3 consists of 14 residues. Trimming took off 1 base at V and 3 bases at J, with 7 bases between the two ends. Germline V lookup: CDR1 MNHEY, CDR2 SMNVEV (reference sequence). The CDR3 sequence: CASSLYGGYNEQFF. CDR3 in DNA: TGTGCCAGCAGTTTATATGGGGGCTACAATGAGCAGTTCTTC.